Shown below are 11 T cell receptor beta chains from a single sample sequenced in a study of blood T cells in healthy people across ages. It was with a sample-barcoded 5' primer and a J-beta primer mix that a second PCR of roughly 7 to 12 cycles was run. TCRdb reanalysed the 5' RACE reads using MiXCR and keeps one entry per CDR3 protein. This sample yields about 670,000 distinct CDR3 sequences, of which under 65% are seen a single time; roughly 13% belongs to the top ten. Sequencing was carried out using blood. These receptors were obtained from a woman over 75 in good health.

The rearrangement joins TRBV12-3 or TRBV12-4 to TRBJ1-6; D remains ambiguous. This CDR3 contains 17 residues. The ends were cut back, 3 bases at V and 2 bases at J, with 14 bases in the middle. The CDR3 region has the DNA TGTGCCAGCAGTTTGGGTGACGGGCTTGCCTATAATTCACCCCTCCACTTT. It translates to CASSLGDGLAYNSPLHF.

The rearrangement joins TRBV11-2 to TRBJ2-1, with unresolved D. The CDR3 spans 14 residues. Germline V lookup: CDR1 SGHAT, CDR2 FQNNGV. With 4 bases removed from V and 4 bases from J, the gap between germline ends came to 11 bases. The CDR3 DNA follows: TGTGCCAGCAGCTCGACCAGAGCTTACAATGAGCAGTTCTTC. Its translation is CASSSTRAYNEQFF.

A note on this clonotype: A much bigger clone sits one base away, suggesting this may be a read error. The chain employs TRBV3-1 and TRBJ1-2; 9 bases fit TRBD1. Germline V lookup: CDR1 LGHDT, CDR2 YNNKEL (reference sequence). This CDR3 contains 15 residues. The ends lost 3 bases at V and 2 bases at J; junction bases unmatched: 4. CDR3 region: CASSQDGQGNYGYTF. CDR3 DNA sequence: TGTGCCAGCAGCCAGGACGGACAGGGGAACTATGGCTACACCTTC.

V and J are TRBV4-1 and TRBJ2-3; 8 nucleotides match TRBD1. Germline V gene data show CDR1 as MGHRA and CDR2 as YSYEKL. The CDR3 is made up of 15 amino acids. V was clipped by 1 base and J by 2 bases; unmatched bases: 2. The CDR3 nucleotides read TGCGCCAGCAGCCAAGGGGACAGGTACACAGATACGCAGTATTTT. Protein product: CASSQGDRYTDTQYF.

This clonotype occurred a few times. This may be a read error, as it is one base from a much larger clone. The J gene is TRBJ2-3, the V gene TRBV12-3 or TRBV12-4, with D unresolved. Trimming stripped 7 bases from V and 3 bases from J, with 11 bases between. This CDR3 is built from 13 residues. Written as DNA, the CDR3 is TGTGCCAGCACCCGAATGGGGACAGATACGCAGTATTTT. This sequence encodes CASTRMGTDTQYF.

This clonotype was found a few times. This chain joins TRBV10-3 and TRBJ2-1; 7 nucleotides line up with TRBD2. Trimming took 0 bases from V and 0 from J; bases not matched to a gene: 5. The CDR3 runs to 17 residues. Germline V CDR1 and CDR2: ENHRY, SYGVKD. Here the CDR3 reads CAISESPGGSSYNEQFF. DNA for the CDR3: TGTGCCATCAGTGAGTCCCCGGGAGGCAGCTCCTACAATGAGCAGTTCTTC.

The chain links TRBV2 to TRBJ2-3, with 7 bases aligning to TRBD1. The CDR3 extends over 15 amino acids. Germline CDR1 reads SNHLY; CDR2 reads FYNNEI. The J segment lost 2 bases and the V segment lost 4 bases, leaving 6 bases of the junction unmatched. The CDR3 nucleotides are TGTGCCAGCAGTGGGGGACAGAAAAACACAGATACGCAGTATTTT. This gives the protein CASSGGQKNTDTQYF.

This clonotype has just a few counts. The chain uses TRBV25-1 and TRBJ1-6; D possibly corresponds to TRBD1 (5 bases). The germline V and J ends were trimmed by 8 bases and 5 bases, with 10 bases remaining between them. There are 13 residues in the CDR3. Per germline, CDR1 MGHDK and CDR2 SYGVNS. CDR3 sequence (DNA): TGTGCCAGCCAAGGGGCAGATAATTCACCCCTCCACTTT. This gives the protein CASQGADNSPLHF.

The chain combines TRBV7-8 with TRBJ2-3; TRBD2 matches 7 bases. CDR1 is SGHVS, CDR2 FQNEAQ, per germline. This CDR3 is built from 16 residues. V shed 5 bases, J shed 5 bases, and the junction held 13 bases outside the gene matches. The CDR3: CASSPKRDPRGDTQYF. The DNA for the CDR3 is TGTGCCAGCAGCCCGAAGCGGGACCCCCGGGGAGATACGCAGTATTTT.

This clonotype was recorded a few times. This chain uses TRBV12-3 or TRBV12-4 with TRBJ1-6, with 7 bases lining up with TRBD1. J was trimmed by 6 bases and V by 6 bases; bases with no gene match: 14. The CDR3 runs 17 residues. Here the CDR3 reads CASSPYRQGVSNSPLHF. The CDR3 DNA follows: TGTGCCAGCAGCCCGTACCGACAGGGCGTGTCTAATTCACCCCTCCACTTT.

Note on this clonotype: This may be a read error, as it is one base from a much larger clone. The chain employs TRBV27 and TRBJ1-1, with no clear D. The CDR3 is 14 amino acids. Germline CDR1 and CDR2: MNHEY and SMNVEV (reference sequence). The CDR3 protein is CASGLGGVSTEAFF. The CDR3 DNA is TGTGCCAGCGGTTTAGGCGGGGTGAGCACTGAAGCTTTCTTT.